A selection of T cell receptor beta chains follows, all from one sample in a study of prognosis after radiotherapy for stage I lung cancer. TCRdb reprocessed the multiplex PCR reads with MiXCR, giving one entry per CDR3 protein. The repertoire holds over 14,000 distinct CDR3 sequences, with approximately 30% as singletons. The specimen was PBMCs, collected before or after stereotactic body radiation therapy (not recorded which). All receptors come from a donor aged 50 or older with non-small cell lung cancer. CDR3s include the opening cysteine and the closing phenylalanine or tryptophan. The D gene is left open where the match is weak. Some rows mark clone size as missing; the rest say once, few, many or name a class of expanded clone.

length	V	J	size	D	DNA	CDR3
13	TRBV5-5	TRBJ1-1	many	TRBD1	TGTGCCAGCAGCTTACAGGGGAGCACTGAAGCTTTCTTT	CASSLQGSTEAFF
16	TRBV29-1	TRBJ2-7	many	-	TGCAGCGTTGAAGGCCAGTTTGGACACGGGGACTACGAGCAGTACTTC	CSVEGQFGHGDYEQYF
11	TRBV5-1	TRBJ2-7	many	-	TGCGCCAGCAGCGAGGGTTGGGAGCAGTACTTC	CASSEGWEQYF
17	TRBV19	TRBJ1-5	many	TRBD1	TGTGCCAGTAGTGTTTATCCGGGACAGGCCTTTAATCAGCCCCAGCATTTT	CASSVYPGQAFNQPQHF
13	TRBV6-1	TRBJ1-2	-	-	TGTGCCAGCATTGCTCCCCCGGCAAATGGCTACACATTC	CASIAPPANGYTF
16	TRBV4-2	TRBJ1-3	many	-	TGTGCCAGCAGCCAAGATCCCTCTGGGGGTGGAAACACCATATATTTT	CASSQDPSGGGNTIYF
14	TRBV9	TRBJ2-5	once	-	TGTGCCAGCACAAAGGGGGGCTACCAAGAGACCCAGTACTTC	CASTKGGYQETQYF
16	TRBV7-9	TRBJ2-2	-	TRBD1	TGTGCCAGCAGCGAACGCGACAGGGGTTTCACCGTGGAGCTGTTTTTT	CASSERDRGFTVELFF
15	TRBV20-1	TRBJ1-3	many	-	TGCAGTGCTAGAGATCGCGGCATCTCTGGAAACACCATATATTTT	CSARDRGISGNTIYF
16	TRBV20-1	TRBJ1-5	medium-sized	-	TGCAGTGCTAGTTCCCCGACTTTATATAGCAATCAGCCCCAGCATTTT	CSASSPTLYSNQPQHF
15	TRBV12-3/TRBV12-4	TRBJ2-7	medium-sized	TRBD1	TGTGCCAGCAGTTCGCCCTGGACAGGGCCTTACGAGCAGTACTTC	CASSSPWTGPYEQYF
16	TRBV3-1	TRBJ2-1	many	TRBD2	TGTGCCAGCAGCCAACGACTAGCGGGAGCTAGGAATGAGCAGTTCTTC	CASSQRLAGARNEQFF
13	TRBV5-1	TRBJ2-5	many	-	TGCGCCAGCAGGGAGAACCCCCAAGAGACCCAGTACTTC	CASRENPQETQYF
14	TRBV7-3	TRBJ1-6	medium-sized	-	TGTGCCAGCAGCCAAAACTCCTATAATTCACCCCTCCACTTT	CASSQNSYNSPLHF
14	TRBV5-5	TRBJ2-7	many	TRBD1	TGTGCCAGCAGCTTGGACAGGGGTTCCTACGAGCAGTACTTC	CASSLDRGSYEQYF
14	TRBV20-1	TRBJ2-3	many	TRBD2	TGCAGTGCTAGAGATCTACTAGCGGTGGATACGCAGTATTTT	CSARDLLAVDTQYF
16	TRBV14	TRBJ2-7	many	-	TGTGCCAGCAGCCAAGAGTGGGGGACACACTCCTACGAGCAGTACTTC	CASSQEWGTHSYEQYF
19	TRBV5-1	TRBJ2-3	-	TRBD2	TGCGCCAGCAGCTTGGACCCTCGACTAGCGGGAGGGCCGGCAGATACGCAGTATTTT	CASSLDPRLAGGPADTQYF
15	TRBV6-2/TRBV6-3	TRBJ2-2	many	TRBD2	TGTGCCAGCAGGAGTAGCGGGAGTGGCACCGGGGAGCTGTTTTTT	CASRSSGSGTGELFF
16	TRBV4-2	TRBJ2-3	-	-	TGTGCCAGCAGCCAGGGGAGGACCCAAACCACAGATACGCAGTATTTT	CASSQGRTQTTDTQYF
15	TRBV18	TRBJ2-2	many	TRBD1	TGTGCCAGCTCACCAGGGACAGGGAACACCGGGGAGCTGTTTTTT	CASSPGTGNTGELFF
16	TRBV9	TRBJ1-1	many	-	TGTGCCAGCAGCGTAGATGGACGGCCTTTGAACACTGAAGCTTTCTTT	CASSVDGRPLNTEAFF
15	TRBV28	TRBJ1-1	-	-	TGTGCCATCAGTCCTACAGTGTCCATGAACACTGAAGCTTTCTTT	CAISPTVSMNTEAFF
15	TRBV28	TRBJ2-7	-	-	TGTGCCAGCAGAGCAGAGGGAAAAGTGTTAGGAGACCAGTACTTC	CASRAEGKVLGDQYF
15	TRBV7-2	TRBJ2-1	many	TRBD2	TGTGCCAGCAGCTTAAGCACGGGAGGGCCGGATGAGCAGTTCTTC	CASSLSTGGPDEQFF
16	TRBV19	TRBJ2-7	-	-	TGTGCCAGTAGTATCGGCACGGCAGGCTCATACAATGAGCAGTACTTC	CASSIGTAGSYNEQYF
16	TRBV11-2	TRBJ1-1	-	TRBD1	TGTGCCATTAGCCCATCTGGTCAGGGGGCGAAAACTGAAGCTTTCTTT	CAISPSGQGAKTEAFF
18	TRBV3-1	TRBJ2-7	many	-	TGTGCCAGCAGCCAACGGGACAGGGCAGGTTTAGCGGGAGCCGAGCAGTACTTC	CASSQRDRAGLAGAEQYF
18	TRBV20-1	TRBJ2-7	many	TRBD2	TGCAGTGCTGGAGACACGAACGTGTGGCGGGGGGGCGAGGACGAGCAGTACTTC	CSAGDTNVWRGGEDEQYF
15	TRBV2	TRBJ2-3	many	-	TGTGCCAGCAGGAGGGGGAGGGAGAGGACAGATACGCAGTATTTT	CASRRGRERTDTQYF
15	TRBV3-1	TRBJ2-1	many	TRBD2	TGTGCCAGCAGCCGGAGCGGGAGAAACTACAATGAGCAGTTCTTC	CASSRSGRNYNEQFF